The TCR beta chain under discussion was sequenced for a study of blood T cell repertoires in COVID-19. The wider study: Italy, Spain and the United States were the sources of the convalescent and acute COVID-19 samples. Sources were T cells, B-cell-depleted T cells, or PBMCs; the material itself was cDNA or gDNA.

The CDR3 loop spans 15 amino acids. Losses at the gene ends were 5 bases for V and 8 bases for J; bases not matched to a gene: 14. CDR1 and CDR2 (germline): SEHNR, FQNEAQ (reference sequence). Original handling: Reference gene primer amplification yielded estimated nucleated cell counts. TCRdb's copy holds only in-frame clones and misses some; the assay was immunoSEQ multiplex PCR. The V and J calls and the clone size are those of that table, but D and trimming were determined from the DNA. Seen here are 90,000 to 100,000 clones, 70% to 85% observed once, and the top ten hold roughly a tenth. Sample: peripheral blood. The rearrangement uses TRBV7-9 and TRBJ1-2; 7 bases fit TRBD1. This clonotype was sampled from a man between 65 and 85 years old with active or convalescent COVID-19. The CDR3 loop is CASSQTGQASRGYTF. As DNA, the CDR3 is TGTGCCAGCAGCCAGACAGGGCAAGCCTCTAGGGGCTACACCTTC.